Listed below are T cell receptor beta chains from one sample, sequenced in a study of T-cell reconstitution after alpha-beta-depleted transplantation in children. TCRdb analysed the PCR reads with MiXCR anew, one entry per CDR3 protein. The sample has 200,000 to 300,000 distinct CDR3 sequences; more than 10% are singletons. This material consisted of PBMCs from the stem cell graft donor, taken from the stem cell graft. The receptor set was obtained from a human donor who donated a stem cell graft to a child with acute lymphoblastic leukemia. Both conserved end residues are part of each CDR3. The D gene is left open where the match is weak. Size tells how often a clone was seen (once, few, many) or the class of an expanded clone, and some rows leave it out.

CDR3,DNA,D,size,J,V
CAILLVNNEQFF,TGTGCCATCTTACTAGTTAACAATGAGCAGTTCTTC,NA,NA,TRBJ2-1,TRBV6-1
CASSPRDSVVYGYTF,TGTGCCAGCAGCCCCCGGGACAGTGTCGTCTATGGCTACACCTTC,TRBD1,many,TRBJ1-2,TRBV14
CASSSGRASEQYF,TGTGCCAGCAGCTCCGGACGAGCATCCGAGCAGTACTTC,NA,many,TRBJ2-7,TRBV5-5
CASGPPGNEKLFF,TGTGCCAGCGGACCCCCAGGAAATGAAAAACTGTTTTTT,NA,many,TRBJ1-4,TRBV7-9
CASSPEGLRVGTGPTEAFF,TGTGCCAGCAGCCCGGAAGGCCTACGGGTAGGGACAGGGCCCACTGAAGCTTTCTTT,TRBD1,many,TRBJ1-1,TRBV4-2
CASSLNRDGYTF,TGCGCCAGCAGCCTAAACAGGGATGGCTACACCTTC,NA,many,TRBJ1-2,TRBV5-1
CASRQGTGGNTGELFF,TGTGCCAGCAGGCAGGGGACAGGGGGCAACACCGGGGAGCTGTTTTTT,TRBD1,many,TRBJ2-2,TRBV11-3
CASSPAGTTYTDTQYF,TGTGCCAGCAGCCCCGCCGGGACTACATATACAGATACGCAGTATTTT,TRBD2,NA,TRBJ2-3,TRBV5-4
CASSQGFTDTQYF,TGCGCCAGCAGCCAGGGGTTCACAGATACGCAGTATTTT,NA,few,TRBJ2-3,TRBV5-1
CSARDIRGHEQFF,TGCAGTGCTCGCGACATCCGGGGCCATGAGCAGTTCTTC,NA,many,TRBJ2-1,TRBV20-1
CASSSDGGTYGYTF,TGTGCCAGCAGCTCGGATGGAGGAACGTATGGCTACACCTTC,NA,few,TRBJ1-2,TRBV7-9
CASSIHPGQGPGNGYTF,TGTGCCAGCAGTATTCATCCGGGACAGGGGCCTGGAAATGGCTACACCTTC,TRBD1,many,TRBJ1-2,TRBV6-1
CASSLDGATPEQFF,TGTGCCAGCAGCTTGGACGGGGCTACGCCTGAGCAGTTCTTC,NA,many,TRBJ2-1,TRBV5-4
CASSLAWTSGGASLYEQYF,TGTGCCAGCAGTTTAGCCTGGACTAGCGGGGGGGCCTCACTATACGAGCAGTACTTC,TRBD2,NA,TRBJ2-7,TRBV12-3/TRBV12-4
CASSHNYGRQATLYEQYF,TGTGCCAGCAGCCACAACTACGGCCGGCAGGCGACTCTATACGAGCAGTACTTC,NA,many,TRBJ2-7,TRBV14
CASSPAGETQYF,TGTGCCAGCTCACCGGCGGGGGAGACCCAGTACTTC,NA,many,TRBJ2-5,TRBV18
CASSTTLQSSYNEQFF,TGTGCCAGCAGCACTACGCTTCAGAGCTCCTACAATGAGCAGTTCTTC,NA,few,TRBJ2-1,TRBV7-6
CASSGRLAGGQNEQFF,TGTGCCAGCAGCGGCCGACTAGCGGGAGGGCAGAATGAGCAGTTCTTC,TRBD2,many,TRBJ2-1,TRBV11-2
CRAGAGRLQEGGYTF,TGCAGAGCGGGGGCAGGGCGTCTGCAAGAGGGAGGCTACACCTTC,NA,many,TRBJ1-2,TRBV20-1
CASSVGGGVYNEQFF,TGTGCCAGCAGCGTAGGAGGGGGGGTCTACAATGAGCAGTTCTTC,NA,few,TRBJ2-1,TRBV9
CSARELQGTYEQYF,TGCAGTGCTAGAGAACTACAGGGAACCTACGAGCAGTACTTC,NA,many,TRBJ2-7,TRBV20-1
CASSFHRSTDTQYF,TGTGCCAGCAGTTTCCATCGAAGCACAGATACGCAGTATTTT,NA,many,TRBJ2-3,TRBV12-3/TRBV12-4
CASSYSVSDRGYTF,TGTGCCAGCAGTTACTCGGTCTCGGACAGGGGCTACACCTTC,TRBD1,many,TRBJ1-2,TRBV6-5
CASSPSGQGTDTQYF,TGTGCCAGCAGCCCTTCGGGACAGGGCACAGATACGCAGTATTTT,TRBD1,few,TRBJ2-3,TRBV4-2
CSARDVDSGFLRGNIQYF,TGCAGTGCTAGAGATGTCGATAGCGGGTTTCTCCGCGGGAACATTCAGTACTTC,TRBD2,many,TRBJ2-4,TRBV20-1
CASSPGQGTPLGF,TGCGCCAGCAGCCCTGGACAGGGGACACCCCTGGGCTTC,TRBD1,many,TRBJ2-7,TRBV10-2
CASSESGKGLYGYTF,TGTGCCAGCAGTGAATCTGGGAAGGGGTTGTATGGCTACACCTTC,NA,many,TRBJ1-2,TRBV25-1
CAISPGQGSWEQYF,TGTGCCATCAGTCCGGGACAGGGGTCTTGGGAGCAGTACTTC,TRBD1,many,TRBJ2-7,TRBV10-3
CASSYMGAHQPQHF,TGTGCCAGCAGTTACATGGGAGCCCATCAGCCCCAGCATTTT,NA,many,TRBJ1-5,TRBV6-5
CASSYSNQRQGSEQYF,TGTGCCAGCAGTTACTCGAATCAGAGACAGGGCTCGGAGCAGTACTTC,TRBD1,NA,TRBJ2-7,TRBV6-2/TRBV6-3
CASSLAISGSIEQFF,TGTGCCAGCAGCTTAGCCATTAGCGGGAGTATTGAGCAGTTCTTC,TRBD2,many,TRBJ2-1,TRBV7-9
CASSQEGGGYTF,TGTGCCAGCAGCCAAGAAGGGGGAGGCTACACCTTC,NA,many,TRBJ1-2,TRBV3-1